A single sample gave rise to the 13 T cell receptor beta chains below, sequenced in a study of post-analysis software for immune sequencing data (dated by TCRdb to 2015 to 2017). Results the study describes overall, beyond this receptor: Patients showed significantly higher frequencies than controls for 4 or 5 TRBV segments, among them TRBV5-6, TRBV5-1 and TRBV20-1.

No antigen has been assigned to these receptors. Receptor libraries were prepared by PCR. The sample was run on an Illumina HiSeq 2500. Unique molecular identifiers were incorporated into TCR beta cDNA libraries to reduce PCR and sequencing biases. TCRdb reran the public reads through fastp at Q25 and MiXCR, keeping productive beta chains. Entries that share a CDR3 protein sequence are merged under the most common genes and DNA. Recorded for this sample are approximately 730,000 distinct CDR3 sequences; around 46% of them occurred a single time. Over 4.5% of the sample comes from the top ten. Sequenced input: blood. The receptors originated from a girl between 10 and 17 years old with multiple sclerosis.

This clonotype was counted once. The CDR3 here is CATSDFRTSGSADTQYF. In DNA, the CDR3 is TGTGCCACCAGTGATTTCCGGACTAGCGGGAGTGCAGATACGCAGTATTTT. V gene TRBV24-1 combines with J gene TRBJ2-3; 13 bases align to TRBD2. The ends lost 1 base at V and 4 bases at J; junction bases unmatched: 4. The CDR3 contains 17 residues. Germline lookup yields CDR1 KGHDR and CDR2 SFDVKD.

Only a few counts were recorded for this clonotype. V gene TRBV7-9 combines with J gene TRBJ1-5; 7 positions agree with TRBD1. The CDR3 is made up of 16 amino acids. V shed 5 bases and J 10 bases; nucleotides not matched to a gene: 17. The V gene's germline CDR1 is SEHNR and CDR2 FQNEAQ (reference sequence). Written as DNA, the CDR3 is TGTGCCAGCAGCGCGGACAATACCGGGACAGCAGGCCCCCAGCATTTT. Its translation is CASSADNTGTAGPQHF.

J is TRBJ1-1 and V is TRBV7-3; D remains ambiguous. With 5 bases removed from V and 1 base from J, the gap between germline ends came to 11 bases. Germline V gene sequence: CDR1 SGHTA, CDR2 FQGTGA. The CDR3 extends over 14 amino acids. The chain's CDR3 is CASSRTAPNTEAFF. The DNA for the CDR3 is TGTGCCAGCAGCCGGACCGCCCCGAACACTGAAGCTTTCTTT.

This clonotype has a count of ten or more. The rearrangement links TRBV5-5 to TRBJ2-7, with TRBD1 identical over 9 bases. V gave up 4 bases and J gave up 4 bases; unmatched junction bases: 6. The germline V gene has CDR1 SGHKS and CDR2 YYEKEE (reference sequence). This CDR3 region has 14 residues. CDR3 region: CASSHTGQGYEQYF. In nucleotides, the CDR3 is TGTGCCAGCAGCCACACGGGACAGGGATACGAGCAGTACTTC.

A word on this clonotype: Sequence at one end of the junction differs from germline and may be a read error. The chain joins TRBV12-3 or TRBV12-4 to TRBJ2-3; tentative D call: TRBD2 (6 bases). The CDR3 length is 14 residues. The CDR3: CASSPPPRGDMQYF. As DNA, the CDR3 is TGTGCCAGCAGTCCTCCTCCGCGGGGAGATATGCAGTATTTT.

This clonotype was recorded at least ten times. The chain is built from TRBV12-3 or TRBV12-4 and TRBJ2-5; TRBD2 is a possible D gene (5 bases). V was cut by 3 bases and J by 5 bases, with 7 bases left in between. This CDR3 is built from 12 residues. CDR3 amino acids: CASSLREETQYF. The CDR3, as DNA: TGTGCCAGCAGTTTGAGGGAGGAGACCCAGTACTTC.

The V and J genes are TRBV7-9 and TRBJ1-2, with TRBD1 as a possible D gene (6 bases). Trimming cost V 3 bases and J 0 bases, with 14 bases left between them. Germline loops: CDR1 SEHNR, CDR2 FQNEAQ (reference sequence). The CDR3 has 16 residues. The CDR3 spells CASSLRGREPNYGYTF. Here the CDR3 DNA reads TGTGCCAGCAGCTTGCGGGGGCGCGAACCTAACTATGGCTACACCTTC.

This clonotype was seen only a few times. The chain has TRBV12-3 or TRBV12-4 and TRBJ2-7; TRBD2 aligns across 9 bases. Trimming cost V 5 bases and J 6 bases; bases outside gene matches: 11. The CDR3 is 15 amino acids. CDR3 in amino acids: CASSQGLAKGLEQYF. For the CDR3, the DNA is TGTGCCAGCAGTCAAGGACTAGCGAAGGGACTCGAGCAGTACTTC.

This clonotype was detected only a few times. The DNA of the CDR3 is TGTGCCAGCAATCACAGAGAAACTTACAATGAGCAGTTCTTC. Encoded protein: CASNHRETYNEQFF. The V and J genes are TRBV6-6 and TRBJ2-1; D unresolved. V lost 7 bases and J 4 bases, leaving 14 bases between the germline ends. Germline CDR1 and CDR2: MNHNY and SVGAGI (reference sequence). This CDR3 is built from 14 residues.

V and J are TRBV5-5 and TRBJ2-1; a weak D match, TRBD2 (6 bases). V lost 4 bases to trimming and J lost 4 bases, with 18 bases between them. This CDR3 has 16 amino acids. Per the germline V gene, CDR1 is SGHKS and CDR2 is YYEKEE (reference sequence). DNA for the CDR3: TGTGCCAGCAGCACCCTCGGGGCTAGCGTATACAATGAGCAGTTCTTC. Encoded protein: CASSTLGASVYNEQFF.

A few counts support this clonotype. V is TRBV20-1 and J is TRBJ2-7; the D is unclear. This CDR3 comprises 11 residues. Per the germline V gene, CDR1 is DFQATT and CDR2 is SNEGSKA (reference sequence). With 4 bases removed from V and 6 bases from J, the gap between germline ends came to 10 bases. CDR3 nucleotide sequence: TGCAGTGCTATTTACACGCTCGAGCAGTACTTC. Amino acids: CSAIYTLEQYF.

This clonotype has more than one count but fewer than ten. The chain is built from TRBV12-3 or TRBV12-4 and TRBJ2-5, with 9 positions matching TRBD1. V lost 6 bases, J lost 2 bases, and 7 bases stayed unmatched. The CDR3 is 15 residues long. The CDR3: CASRDGTGSQETQYF. CDR3 bases: TGTGCCAGCAGGGATGGGACAGGGTCACAAGAGACCCAGTACTTC.

With respect to this clonotype: The missing conserved phenylalanine or tryptophan at the end of this CDR3 makes a read error likely. This rearrangement joins TRBV20-1 to TRBJ1-5, with 8 bases matching TRBD1. Looked up from germline, CDR1 is DFQATT and CDR2 is SNEGSKA (reference sequence). There are 14 residues in the CDR3. V gave up 4 bases and J gave up 6 bases; unmatched junction bases: 8. As DNA, the CDR3 is TGCAGTGCTAAAACCCGACAGGGGATTCAGCCCCAGCATTGT. Protein product: CSAKTRQGIQPQHC.